The following is a T cell receptor beta chain sequence with its context. Antigen: not known. Distinct nucleotide sequences in the sample also encode this CDR3. This record comes from a study of CD8+ T cells in alopecia areata. As the sequencing template, cDNA was produced by extracting RNA and reverse transcribing it. The method was immunoSEQ multiplex PCR; TCRdb's version includes in-frame clones alone and lacks a portion of them. In the table there are around 210,000 clones, around 66% of which are singletons. Study conclusions and caveats: Whereas mice showed it more clearly, TCR sharing across patients was murkier, possibly because of HLA.

V was trimmed by 4 bases and J by 5 bases, leaving 8 bases between them. The CDR3 is 12 amino acids. CDR1 is LNHDA and CDR2 is SQIVND in the germline V gene (reference sequence). The treatment denotes: oral pan-JAK inhibitor, 5-10 mg twice daily. The sample consisted of CD4+ T cells sorted from blood, taken at week 4, from a patient treated with tofacitinib. The V gene is TRBV19, the J gene TRBJ1-2; a weak D match, TRBD1 (6 bases). The TCR was taken from a human donor with alopecia areata. CDR3 loop: CASSTGEYGYTF. The CDR3, as DNA: TGTGCCAGTAGTACAGGGGAGTATGGCTACACCTTC.